The clone carrying this T cell receptor (beta chain) appeared a single time. Per the original methods: Reference gene primer amplification yielded estimated nucleated cell counts. The assay was immunoSEQ multiplex PCR, and TCRdb's table has in-frame clones only and misses some. Clone size and V and J calls were adopted from that table, with D and trimming inferred from the DNA. This sample has some 150,000 clones, with roughly 86% found just once. The CDR3 length is 18 residues. Trimming took off 2 bases at V and 3 bases at J, with 20 bases between the two ends. Germline V CDR1 and CDR2: SEHNR, FQNEAQ (reference sequence). This record belongs to a study of blood T cell repertoires in COVID-19. Looking at the study overall: Whether acute or convalescent, the COVID-19 samples came from the United States, Italy and Spain. T cells, B-cell-depleted T cells, or PBMCs supplied cDNA or gDNA.

V is TRBV7-9 and J is TRBJ2-1; D gene uncertain. The TCR was taken from a man aged 50 or older with active or convalescent COVID-19. The sequenced sample consisted of peripheral blood. CDR3 sequence: CASSLSTHSYLLYNEQFF. The DNA of the CDR3 is TGTGCCAGCAGCTTATCCACACACAGTTACCTTCTCTACAATGAGCAGTTCTTC.